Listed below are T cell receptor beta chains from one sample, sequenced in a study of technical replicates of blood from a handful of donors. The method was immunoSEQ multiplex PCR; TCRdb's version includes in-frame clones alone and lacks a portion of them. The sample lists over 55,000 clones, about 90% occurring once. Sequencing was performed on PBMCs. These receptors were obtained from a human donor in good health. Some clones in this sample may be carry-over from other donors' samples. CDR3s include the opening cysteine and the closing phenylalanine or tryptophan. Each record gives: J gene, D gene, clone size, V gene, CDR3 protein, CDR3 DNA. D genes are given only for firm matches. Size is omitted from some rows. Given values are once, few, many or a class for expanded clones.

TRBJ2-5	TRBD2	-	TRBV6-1	CASSDALSGGQETQYF	TGTGCCAGCAGTGATGCCCTGAGCGGGGGCCAAGAGACCCAGTACTTC
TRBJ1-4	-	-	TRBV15	CATSRDVANEKLFF	TGTGCCACCAGCAGAGATGTAGCTAATGAAAAACTGTTTTTT
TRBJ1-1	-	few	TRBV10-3	CAIRRGLNTEAFF	TGTGCCATCAGGCGAGGGTTGAACACTGAAGCTTTCTTT
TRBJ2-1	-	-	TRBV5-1	CASRRSGELPLASSYNEQFF	TGCGCCAGCCGACGATCAGGGGAATTGCCCCTAGCAAGCTCCTACAATGAGCAGTTCTTC
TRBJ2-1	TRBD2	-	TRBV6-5	CASSYSASGPNEQFF	TGTGCCAGCAGTTACTCAGCTAGCGGACCCAATGAGCAGTTCTTC
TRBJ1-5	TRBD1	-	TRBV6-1	CASSAFFGTGGGNQPQHF	TGTGCCAGCAGTGCTTTTTTCGGGACAGGTGGGGGCAATCAGCCCCAGCATTTT
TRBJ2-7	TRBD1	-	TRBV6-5	CASSTRTGGQYF	TGTGCCAGCAGTACCCGGACAGGGGGGCAGTACTTC
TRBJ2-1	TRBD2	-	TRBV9	CASSATSGSRNEQFF	TGTGCCAGCAGCGCTACTAGCGGGAGTAGGAATGAGCAGTTCTTC
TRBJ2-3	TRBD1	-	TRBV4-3	CASSRSRTGTFTDTQYF	TGCGCCAGCAGCCGTTCACGGACAGGGACGTTCACAGATACGCAGTATTTT
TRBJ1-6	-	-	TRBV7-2	CASSPEGAYNSPLHF	TGTGCCAGCAGTCCCGAGGGCGCTTATAATTCACCCCTCCACTTT
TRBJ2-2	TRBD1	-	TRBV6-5	CASRTGTEKTGELFF	TGTGCCAGCAGAACAGGGACAGAAAAAACCGGGGAGCTGTTTTTT
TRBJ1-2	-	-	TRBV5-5	CASGTGGRGNYGYTF	TGTGCCAGCGGCACGGGGGGCAGGGGTAACTATGGCTACACCTTC
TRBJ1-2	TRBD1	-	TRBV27	CASSFRQGTHGYTF	TGTGCCAGCAGTTTCAGACAGGGGACCCATGGCTACACCTTC
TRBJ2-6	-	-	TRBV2	CASSEPPFSGANVLTF	TGTGCCAGCAGTGAACCCCCGTTCTCTGGGGCCAACGTCCTGACTTTC
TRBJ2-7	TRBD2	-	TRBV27	CASSSGLASYEQYF	TGTGCCAGCAGTTCTGGACTAGCGTCTTACGAGCAGTACTTC
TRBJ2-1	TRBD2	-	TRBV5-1	CASSLGLAGLGEQFF	TGCGCCAGCAGCTTGGGACTAGCGGGGCTGGGTGAGCAGTTCTTC
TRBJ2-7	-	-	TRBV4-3	CASSQDSFRHPYEQYF	TGCGCCAGCAGCCAAGATAGTTTCCGACACCCCTACGAGCAGTACTTC
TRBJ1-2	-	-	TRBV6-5	CASSFVAGDTNYGYTF	TGTGCCAGCAGTTTCGTCGCGGGGGACACTAACTATGGCTACACCTTC
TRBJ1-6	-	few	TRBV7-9	CASSEPDRSNSPLHF	TGTGCCAGCAGCGAGCCGGACAGATCTAATTCACCCCTCCACTTT
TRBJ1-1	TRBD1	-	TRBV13	CASSYRDRGNTEAFF	TGTGCCAGCAGCTACCGGGACAGGGGGAACACTGAAGCTTTCTTT
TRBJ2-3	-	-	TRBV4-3	CASSQDRARGADTQYF	TGCGCCAGCAGCCAAGATCGTGCCCGCGGGGCAGATACGCAGTATTTT
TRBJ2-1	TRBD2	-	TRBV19	CASSMSRGGAYNEQFF	TGTGCCAGTAGTATGAGTCGGGGGGGAGCCTACAATGAGCAGTTCTTC
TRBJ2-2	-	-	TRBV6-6	CASRDSPTGELFF	TGTGCCAGCAGGGACAGCCCCACCGGGGAGCTGTTTTTT
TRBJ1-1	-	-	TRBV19	CASGSRSTEAFF	TGTGCCAGTGGAAGCAGGTCCACTGAAGCTTTCTTT
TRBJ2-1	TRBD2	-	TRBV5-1	CASSLDLAGGPNEQFF	TGCGCCAGCAGCTTAGATCTAGCGGGAGGGCCCAATGAGCAGTTCTTC
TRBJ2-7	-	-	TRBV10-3	CAIMDPLAGYEQYF	TGTGCCATCATGGACCCCTTGGCGGGCTACGAGCAGTACTTC
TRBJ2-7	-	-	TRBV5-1	CASSPGDTSYEQYF	TGCGCCAGCAGCCCCGGGGACACCTCCTACGAGCAGTACTTC
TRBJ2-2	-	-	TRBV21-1	CASSRKTSGRNTGELFF	TGTGCCAGCAGCAGAAAGACTAGCGGGAGAAACACCGGGGAGCTGTTTTTT
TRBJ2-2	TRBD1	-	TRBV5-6	CASSLRTGLNTGELFF	TGTGCCAGCAGCCTGCGGACAGGCTTGAACACCGGGGAGCTGTTTTTT
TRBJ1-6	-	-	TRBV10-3	CAIIGGGEGNSPLHF	TGTGCCATCATAGGAGGGGGGGAGGGTAATTCACCCCTCCACTTT
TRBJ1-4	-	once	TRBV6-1	CASSEPDYRVGEKLFF	TGTGCCAGCAGTGAACCAGACTACAGGGTTGGGGAAAAACTGTTTTTT
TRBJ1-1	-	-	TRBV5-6	CASSLLGRLNTEAFF	TGTGCCAGCAGCTTGTTGGGGCGCCTGAACACTGAAGCTTTCTTT
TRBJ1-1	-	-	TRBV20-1	CSALYNTEAFF	TGCAGTGCCCTCTATAACACTGAAGCTTTCTTT
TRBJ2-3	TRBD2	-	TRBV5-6	CASSFSAGGPTDTQYF	TGTGCCAGCAGCTTCTCAGCGGGAGGCCCCACAGATACGCAGTATTTT
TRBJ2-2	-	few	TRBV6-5	CASSYYSGSAGELFF	TGTGCCAGCAGTTACTATTCTGGTTCGGCCGGGGAGCTGTTTTTT
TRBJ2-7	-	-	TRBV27	CASPGGTVIHEQYF	TGTGCCAGTCCTGGGGGGACCGTGATCCACGAGCAGTACTTC
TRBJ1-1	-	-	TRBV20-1	CSASYAEAFF	TGCAGTGCTAGTTATGCTGAAGCTTTCTTT
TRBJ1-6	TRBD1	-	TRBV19	CASRDRDSPLHF	TGTGCCAGTAGGGACAGGGATTCACCCCTCCACTTT
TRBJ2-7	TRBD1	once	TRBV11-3	CASSEGQGYEQYF	TGTGCCAGCAGCGAGGGACAGGGCTACGAGCAGTACTTC
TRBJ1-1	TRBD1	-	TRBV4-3	CASSQVRGPSTEAFF	TGCGCCAGCAGCCAAGTAAGGGGGCCGAGCACTGAAGCTTTCTTT
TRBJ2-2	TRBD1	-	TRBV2	CASRLGQTTGELFF	TGTGCCAGCAGATTGGGACAGACCACCGGGGAGCTGTTTTTT
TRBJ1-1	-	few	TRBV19	CASSMREGTEAFF	TGTGCCAGTAGTATGCGGGAAGGGACTGAAGCTTTCTTT
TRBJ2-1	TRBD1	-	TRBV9	CASSVTGTVYNEQFF	TGTGCCAGCAGCGTTACCGGGACAGTCTACAATGAGCAGTTCTTC
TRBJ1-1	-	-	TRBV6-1	CASSERVNTEAFF	TGTGCCAGCAGTGAAAGAGTGAACACTGAAGCTTTCTTT
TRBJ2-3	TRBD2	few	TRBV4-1	CASSHLAEVGDTQYF	TGCGCCAGCAGCCATCTAGCGGAGGTCGGGGATACGCAGTATTTT
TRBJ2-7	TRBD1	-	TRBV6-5	CASTTPGGSYEQYF	TGTGCCAGCACCACCCCAGGGGGCTCCTACGAGCAGTACTTC
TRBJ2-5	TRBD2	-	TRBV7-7	CASSQGRGVQETQYF	TGTGCCAGCAGCCAGGGACGGGGGGTTCAAGAGACCCAGTACTTC